This T cell receptor beta chain was sequenced for a study of OX40 agonist ivuxolimab in advanced cancers. Study as a whole: Among those enrolled, mean age was around 55 years (range about 23 to 79) and 75% to 90% were male. Study-level findings and limits: Some patients without response likewise showed low normalized clonal expansion.

Germline CDR1 reads SGHTS; CDR2 reads YDEGEE. The V end was cut by 9 bases, the J end by 6 bases, with 16 bases between. The CDR3 totals 13 residues. Only one count was recorded for this clone. Its antigen is undetermined. Here immunoSEQ multiplex PCR was the method, and the copy in TCRdb shows in-frame clones only, minus some. Of 98,000 or so clones in the sample, roughly four fifths were seen once. The sequence was collected from an adult with an advanced solid tumor such as melanoma, head and neck, liver or kidney cancer. Sequencing was performed on CD4+ or CD8+ T cells sorted from blood, taken in a trial of the OX40 agonist ivuxolimab. The chain combines TRBV5-8 with TRBJ1-5; maybe TRBD1 (6 bases). The CDR3 loop reads CATRWGAGQPQHF. In nucleotides, the CDR3 is TGTGCCACCAGGTGGGGGGCCGGTCAGCCCCAGCATTTT.